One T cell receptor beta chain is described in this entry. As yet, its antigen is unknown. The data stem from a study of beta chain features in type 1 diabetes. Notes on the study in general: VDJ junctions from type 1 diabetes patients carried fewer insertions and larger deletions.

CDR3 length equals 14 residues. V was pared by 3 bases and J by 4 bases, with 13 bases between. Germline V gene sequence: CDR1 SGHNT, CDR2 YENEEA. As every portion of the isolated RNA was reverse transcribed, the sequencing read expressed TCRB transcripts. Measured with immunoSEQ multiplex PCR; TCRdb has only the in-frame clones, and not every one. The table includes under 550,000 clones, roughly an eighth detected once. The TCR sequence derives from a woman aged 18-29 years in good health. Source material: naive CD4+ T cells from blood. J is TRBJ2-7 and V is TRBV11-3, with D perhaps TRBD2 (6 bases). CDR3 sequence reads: CASSFSGEEYEQYF. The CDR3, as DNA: TGTGCCAGCAGCTTCTCGGGAGAGGAATACGAGCAGTACTTC.